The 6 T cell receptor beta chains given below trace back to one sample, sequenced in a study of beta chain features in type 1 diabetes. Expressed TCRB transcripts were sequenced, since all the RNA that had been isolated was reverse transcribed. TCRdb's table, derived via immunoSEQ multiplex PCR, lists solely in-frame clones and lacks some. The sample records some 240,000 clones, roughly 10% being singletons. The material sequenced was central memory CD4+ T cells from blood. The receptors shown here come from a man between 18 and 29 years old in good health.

The CDR3, as DNA: TGTGCCAGCAGTGATCGGGGACAGGGACGCTCCTACGAGCAGTACTTC. Its translation is CASSDRGQGRSYEQYF. The chain combines TRBV2 with TRBJ2-5, with 9 bases lining up with TRBD1. The DNA end lines up better with TRBJ2-7; the J call may be wrong. Germline V lookup: CDR1 SNHLY, CDR2 FYNNEI. The CDR3 runs to 16 residues.

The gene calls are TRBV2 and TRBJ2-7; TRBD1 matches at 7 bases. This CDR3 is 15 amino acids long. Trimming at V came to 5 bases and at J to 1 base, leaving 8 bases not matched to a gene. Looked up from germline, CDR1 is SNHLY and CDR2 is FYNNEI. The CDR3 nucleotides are TGTGCCAGCAGTAAAGACAGGGAAAGGTCCTACGAGCAGTACTTC. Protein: CASSKDRERSYEQYF.

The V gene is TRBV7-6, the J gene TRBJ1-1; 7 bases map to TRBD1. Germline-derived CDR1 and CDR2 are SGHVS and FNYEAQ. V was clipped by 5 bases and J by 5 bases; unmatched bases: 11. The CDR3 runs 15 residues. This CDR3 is CASSGRQGSRTEAFF. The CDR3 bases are TGTGCCAGCAGCGGCAGACAGGGCTCCAGGACTGAAGCTTTCTTT.

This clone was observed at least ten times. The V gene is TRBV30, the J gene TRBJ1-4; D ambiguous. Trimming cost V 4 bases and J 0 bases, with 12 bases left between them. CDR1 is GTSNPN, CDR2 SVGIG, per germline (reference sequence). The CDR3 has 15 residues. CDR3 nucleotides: TGTGCCTGGAATCCCCAAGGAGCAACTAATGAAAAACTGTTTTTT. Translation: CAWNPQGATNEKLFF.

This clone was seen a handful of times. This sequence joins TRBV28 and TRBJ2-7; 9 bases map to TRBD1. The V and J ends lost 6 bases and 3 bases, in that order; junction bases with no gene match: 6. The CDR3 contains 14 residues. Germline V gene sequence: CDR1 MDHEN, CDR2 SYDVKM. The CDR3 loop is CASSRRDRVYEQYF. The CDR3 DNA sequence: TGTGCCAGCAGCCGCCGGGACAGGGTCTACGAGCAGTACTTC.

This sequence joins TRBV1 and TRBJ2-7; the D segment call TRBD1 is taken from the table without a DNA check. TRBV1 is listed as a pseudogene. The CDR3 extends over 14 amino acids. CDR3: CTSTRGRGAYEQYF. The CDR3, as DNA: TGCACCAGCACCCGGGGCAGGGGCGCCTACGAGCAGTACTTC.